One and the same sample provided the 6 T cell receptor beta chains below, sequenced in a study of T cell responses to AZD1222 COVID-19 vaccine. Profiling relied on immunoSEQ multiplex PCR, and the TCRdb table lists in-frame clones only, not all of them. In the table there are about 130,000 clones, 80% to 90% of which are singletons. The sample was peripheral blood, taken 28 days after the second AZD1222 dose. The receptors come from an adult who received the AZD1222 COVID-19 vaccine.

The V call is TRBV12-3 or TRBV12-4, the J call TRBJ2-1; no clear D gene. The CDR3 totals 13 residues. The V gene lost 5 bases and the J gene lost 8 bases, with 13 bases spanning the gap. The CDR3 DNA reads TGTGCCAGCAGTGGGAACCCCCTCCATGAGCAGTTCTTC. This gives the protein CASSGNPLHEQFF.

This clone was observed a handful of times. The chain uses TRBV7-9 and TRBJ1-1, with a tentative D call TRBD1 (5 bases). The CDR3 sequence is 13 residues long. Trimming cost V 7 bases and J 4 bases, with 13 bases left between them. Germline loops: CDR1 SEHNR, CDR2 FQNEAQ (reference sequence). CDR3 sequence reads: CASTITGGTEAFF. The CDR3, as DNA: TGTGCCAGCACCATAACCGGGGGCACTGAAGCTTTCTTT.

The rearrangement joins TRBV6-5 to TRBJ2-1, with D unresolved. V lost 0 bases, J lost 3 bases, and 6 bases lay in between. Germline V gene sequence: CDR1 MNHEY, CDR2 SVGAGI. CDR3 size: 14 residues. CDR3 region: CASSYSQVYNEQFF. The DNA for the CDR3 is TGTGCCAGCAGTTACTCGCAGGTCTACAATGAGCAGTTCTTC.

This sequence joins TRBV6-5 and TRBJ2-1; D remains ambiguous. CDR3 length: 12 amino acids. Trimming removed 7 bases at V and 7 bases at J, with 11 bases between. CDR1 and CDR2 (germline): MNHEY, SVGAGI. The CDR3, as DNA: TGTGCCAGCACCAGATCAGGAAATGAGCAGTTCTTC. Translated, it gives CASTRSGNEQFF.

Here the CDR3 reads CASSLGPYGYTF. The DNA for the CDR3 is TGTGCCAGCAGTCTCGGCCCCTATGGCTACACCTTC. The chain recombines TRBV12-3 or TRBV12-4 with TRBJ1-2; D is undetermined. There are 12 residues in the CDR3. The V end was cut by 5 bases, the J end by 4 bases, with 8 bases between.

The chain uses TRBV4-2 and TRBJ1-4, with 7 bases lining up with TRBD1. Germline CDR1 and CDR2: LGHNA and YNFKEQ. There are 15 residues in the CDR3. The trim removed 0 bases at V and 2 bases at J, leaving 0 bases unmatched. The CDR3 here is CASSQETGTNEKLFF. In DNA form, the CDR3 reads TGTGCCAGCAGCCAAGAGACAGGGACTAATGAAAAACTGTTTTTT.